A single sample is the source of the 23 T cell receptor beta chains below, sequenced in a study of blood T cell repertoires in COVID-19 (dated by TCRdb to about 2020). Libraries were built with the immunoSEQ multiplex PCR assay. TCRdb took this table from immuneACCESS and kept in-frame rearrangements with V and J called. Such tables lack part of the clones; where checked against another copy, unresolved V genes explain under half of the gap, and the rest is unexplained. A total of just over 350,000 clones appear in this sample, roughly 90% of them only once. The ten largest clones add up to under 8.5% of the sample. Sequenced material: peripheral blood. All receptors come from a woman aged 60-75 years with COVID-19, enrolled during active disease.

V usage is TRBV11-2 and J usage is TRBJ2-5, with a possible D match to TRBD1 (6 bases). V was shortened by 1 base and J by 2 bases, with 23 bases between the two germline ends. The CDR3 contains 19 residues. The germline V gene encodes CDR1 SGHAT and CDR2 FQNNGV. The CDR3 coding sequence is TGTGCCAGCAGCTTAGTCTACAGGGCGCTTAGGATGATACAAGAGACCCAGTACTTC. It is translated as CASSLVYRALRMIQETQYF.

The DNA for the CDR3 is TGTGCCTCTGAAGGGGCGGACAGCGCGGGGCCCCAGCATTTT. Translation gives CASEGADSAGPQHF. The rearrangement uses TRBV6-5 and TRBJ1-5, with D possibly TRBD1 on 6 matching bases. Germline lookup yields CDR1 MNHEY and CDR2 SVGAGI. V gave up 11 bases and J gave up 9 bases, with 23 bases separating them. The CDR3 spans 14 residues.

The chain couples TRBV6-5 to TRBJ1-1; tentatively, D is TRBD1 (5 bases). V was pared by 7 bases and J by 5 bases, with 20 bases between. Per germline, CDR1 MNHEY and CDR2 SVGAGI. This CDR3 contains 15 residues. CDR3 loop: CASTQRGAPATEAFF. DNA of the CDR3: TGTGCCAGCACCCAGCGCGGGGCTCCGGCGACTGAAGCTTTCTTT.

The chain has TRBV29-1 and TRBJ2-5; D may be TRBD1 (5 bases). Germline CDR1 and CDR2: SQVTM and ANQGSEA. Deletions cut 4 bases from V and 5 bases from J, with 8 bases between. The CDR3 runs to 11 residues. CDR3 amino acids: CSVVWGETQYF. CDR3 bases: TGCAGCGTTGTTTGGGGCGAGACCCAGTACTTC.

This clone was counted once. This chain joins TRBV10-3 and TRBJ2-1, with 7 bases identical to TRBD2. From germline, CDR1 is ENHRY and CDR2 SYGVKD. The CDR3 consists of 14 residues. J lost 3 bases, V lost 5 bases, and 4 bases had no gene match. CDR3 in amino acids: CAISYSSGYNEQFF. The CDR3 DNA reads as TGTGCCATCAGTTATTCTAGCGGCTACAATGAGCAGTTCTTC.

This chain joins TRBV7-2 and TRBJ1-1; D is unclear. CDR3 size: 13 residues. Trimming left V 1 base short and J 4 bases short, with 7 bases between. The V gene's germline CDR1 is SGHTA and CDR2 FQGNSA. CDR3 protein: CASSLGPSTEAFF. The CDR3 bases are TGTGCCAGCAGCTTAGGCCCGAGCACTGAAGCTTTCTTT.

The genes are TRBV3-1 (or the pseudogene TRBV3-2) and TRBJ1-4, with unresolved D. Germline values: CDR1 LGHDT, CDR2 YNNKEL (reference sequence). Trimming stripped 3 bases from V and 5 bases from J, with 7 bases between. This CDR3 region has 13 residues. The chain's CDR3 is CASSQEGNEKLFF. The CDR3 coding sequence is TGTGCCAGCAGCCAGGAGGGAAATGAAAAACTGTTTTTT.

The V and J genes are TRBV5-6 and TRBJ2-7, with 9 nucleotides matching TRBD1. The germline gives CDR1 SGHDT, CDR2 YYEEEE. The trim removed 4 bases at V and 0 bases at J, leaving 2 bases unmatched. The CDR3 loop spans 14 amino acids. The CDR3, as DNA: TGTGCCAGCAGCCACAGGGGGCACTCCTACGAGCAGTACTTC. Protein: CASSHRGHSYEQYF.

V and J are TRBV29-1 and TRBJ1-1, with D maybe TRBD1 (5 bases). The CDR3 extends over 13 amino acids. With 4 bases removed from V and 4 bases from J, the gap between germline ends came to 13 bases. CDR1 and CDR2 from the germline V gene are SQVTM and ANQGSEA. The CDR3 region has the DNA TGCAGCGTTGCGATTCAGGGCGGCACTGAAGCTTTCTTT. This codes for CSVAIQGGTEAFF.

The V and J genes are TRBV5-5 and TRBJ2-2; D unclear. CDR1 SGHKS and CDR2 YYEKEE come from the germline V gene (reference sequence). The CDR3 extends over 17 amino acids. V shed 4 bases and J shed 0 bases, with 16 bases lying between them. This chain's CDR3 is CASSRIASTTNTGELFF. CDR3 coding DNA: TGTGCCAGCAGCCGTATAGCCAGCACCACGAACACCGGGGAGCTGTTTTTT.

The V and J genes are TRBV9 and TRBJ1-1, with D perhaps TRBD1 (6 bases). Germline CDR1 is SGDLS and CDR2 is YYNGEE. The V end lost 3 bases, the J end lost 0 bases, and 15 bases lay between the germline ends. The CDR3 runs 16 residues. The DNA of the CDR3 is TGTGCCAGCAGCGGGGGCCCACAGGGCTTGAACACTGAAGCTTTCTTT. Translating it yields CASSGGPQGLNTEAFF. Drawing the rest from reference TRBV9 and TRBJ1-1, the complete variable domain is DSGVTQTPKHLITATGQRVTLRCSPRSGDLSVYWYQQSLDQGLQFLIQYYNGEERAKGNILERFSAQQFPDLHSELNLSSLELGDSALYFCASSGGPQGLNTEAFFGQGTRLTVV.

This clone was counted a few times. This chain uses TRBV7-9 with TRBJ1-6; D gene ambiguous. CDR3 length: 13 residues. CDR1 and CDR2 (germline): SEHNR, FQNEAQ (reference sequence). Trimming took off 2 bases at V and 14 bases at J, with 13 bases between the two ends. In DNA form, the CDR3 reads TGTGCCAGCAGCTTAATAGAGGCCTGGGCCCTCCACTTT. Its translation is CASSLIEAWALHF.

The genes are TRBV7-2 and TRBJ1-1; TRBD1 agrees at 8 bases. Germline V gene data show CDR1 as SGHTA and CDR2 as FQGNSA. CDR3 size: 15 residues. The junction had 8 bases not matched to a gene; V was cut back by 3 bases and J by 5 bases. DNA for the CDR3: TGTGCCAGCAGCTTGAGTTTACAGGGGGAGACTGAAGCTTTCTTT. Translating it yields CASSLSLQGETEAFF.

The chain links TRBV5-1 to TRBJ2-7; the D gene is possibly TRBD1 (5 bases). Germline V gene sequence: CDR1 SGHRS, CDR2 YFSETQ. V lost 0 bases and J 6 bases, leaving 16 bases between the germline ends. The CDR3 spans 15 residues. This CDR3 is CASSLDFDSPSEQYF. DNA for the CDR3: TGCGCCAGCAGCTTGGATTTTGACAGCCCTAGCGAGCAGTACTTC.

This chain connects TRBV6-4 to TRBJ1-6, with D tentatively TRBD1 (6 bases). V was shortened by 6 bases and J by 0 bases, with 9 bases between the two germline ends. Looked up from germline, CDR1 is MRHNA and CDR2 is SNTAGT. The CDR3 spans 15 residues. CDR3 region: CASRARGSYNSPLHF. The CDR3 DNA sequence: TGTGCCAGCAGGGCCAGGGGCTCCTATAATTCACCCCTCCACTTT.

The J gene is TRBJ1-5, the V gene TRBV5-6; D ambiguous. The ends were cut back, 0 bases at V and 0 bases at J, with 7 bases in the middle. There are 15 residues in the CDR3. CDR1 SGHDT and CDR2 YYEEEE come from the germline V gene. CDR3 loop: CASSLARISNQPQHF. The CDR3 DNA reads TGTGCCAGCAGCTTGGCGCGTATTAGCAATCAGCCCCAGCATTTT.

The chain uses TRBV30 and TRBJ2-7; D gene ambiguous. This CDR3 comprises 12 residues. V lost 3 bases and J 3 bases, leaving 9 bases between the germline ends. The germline V gene has CDR1 GTSNPN and CDR2 SVGIG (reference sequence). The CDR3 spells CAWSAKRYEQYF. CDR3 bases: TGTGCCTGGAGCGCTAAGCGCTACGAGCAGTACTTC.

The chain links TRBV27 to TRBJ2-3; D gene ambiguous. This CDR3 is 14 amino acids long. The V gene's germline CDR1 is MNHEY and CDR2 SMNVEV (reference sequence). Trimming left V 7 bases short and J 2 bases short, with 13 bases between. The CDR3 region has the DNA TGTGCCAGCATGTTGGCGGCCACCACAGATACGCAGTATTTT. Translating it yields CASMLAATTDTQYF.

V gene TRBV7-2 combines with J gene TRBJ2-2, with a possible D match to TRBD2 (5 bases). The V end was cut by 3 bases, the J end by 5 bases, with 10 bases between. CDR1 is SGHTA and CDR2 is FQGNSA in the germline V gene. The CDR3 contains 14 residues. The CDR3 DNA reads TGTGCCAGCAGCTTGGGTCGAGGGACCGGGGAGCTGTTTTTT. Amino acids: CASSLGRGTGELFF.

This chain links TRBV11-2 with TRBJ1-1, with a possible D match to TRBD1 (5 bases). Trimming stripped 5 bases from V and 2 bases from J, with 15 bases between. CDR3 length: 15 residues. Germline-derived CDR1 and CDR2 are SGHAT and FQNNGV. The DNA of the CDR3 is TGTGCCAGCAGCGGGTACGCAGGGATTAACACTGAAGCTTTCTTT. This codes for CASSGYAGINTEAFF.

This clone appeared a single time. The chain has TRBV6-5 and TRBJ2-5, with 12 nucleotides matching TRBD1. CDR3 length equals 15 residues. The junction had 3 bases not matched to a gene; V was cut back by 3 bases and J by 4 bases. Germline V lookup: CDR1 MNHEY, CDR2 SVGAGI. In DNA form, the CDR3 reads TGTGCCAGCAGTTATGGGACAGGGGGCGGAGAGACCCAGTACTTC. This translates into CASSYGTGGGETQYF.

The V call is TRBV27, the J call TRBJ2-1; 7 positions agree with TRBD1. Per the germline V gene, CDR1 is MNHEY and CDR2 is SMNVEV (reference sequence). CDR3 length: 15 residues. V lost 6 bases to trimming and J lost 4 bases; unmatched junction nucleotides: 9. The CDR3 DNA is TGTGCCAGCAGCTTGGGTGACAGGGATTACAATGAGCAGTTCTTC. Translating gives CASSLGDRDYNEQFF.

This chain uses TRBV5-1 with TRBJ1-1; the match to TRBD1 covers 9 bases. The CDR3 extends over 15 amino acids. Germline V gene data show CDR1 as SGHRS and CDR2 as YFSETQ. The junction had 4 bases not matched to a gene; V was cut back by 3 bases and J by 1 base. The CDR3 region has the DNA TGCGCCAGCAGCTCCCTGACAGGGGGGAACACTGAAGCTTTCTTT. Protein sequence: CASSSLTGGNTEAFF.